This TCR beta chain is from a study of identical twins. MiXCR was run by TCRdb on the 5' RACE reads, yielding one entry per CDR3 protein. The sample records 500,000 to 700,000 distinct CDR3 sequences, around 7.5% being singletons. Each donor was a healthy Caucasian. Germline V gene sequence: CDR1 KGHDR, CDR2 SFDVKD. Trimming removed 10 bases from V and 0 bases from J; junction bases left unmatched: 29. This CDR3 region has 23 residues. The sample was also reused in another study, on yellow fever vaccine responses in identical twins.

The origin of this receptor is a woman between 18 and 29 years old in good health. The V gene is TRBV24-1, the J gene TRBJ2-1; TRBD1 agrees at 10 bases. Sequencing was carried out using PBMCs. Here the CDR3 DNA reads TGTGCCACAGAGGTCTCCGGGACAGGGGTATCGTTAGGTGCGGTAACCTCCTACAATGAGCAGTTCTTC. It specifies CATEVSGTGVSLGAVTSYNEQFF.